The sequence of this T cell receptor (beta chain) was determined in a study of T-cell memory formation after mild COVID-19. Across the study: Clusters were largely donor specific. Overall study findings and caveats: Largely, contracting CD4+ clones fell within CM and EM, and contracting CD8+ clones within EMRA. Pre-infection memory harbored some responding clones, suggesting cross-reactive memory joined.

This clonotype was found a few times. The antigen is not known. V lost 5 bases and J lost 2, with 12 bases in between. This CDR3 comprises 14 residues. Per germline, CDR1 SGHTA and CDR2 FQGNSA. A 5'RACE reaction primed in the constant segment made cDNA libraries of TCR alpha and TCR beta, and these carried sample barcodes and UMIs. TCRdb ran MiXCR on the 5' RACE reads and lists one entry per CDR3 protein. The sample yields around 320,000 distinct CDR3 sequences, roughly an eighth seen once. The source is a man between 18 and 35 years old who had mild COVID-19 (a few samples of this study predate the infection). Cell type and time point are not known. Sample: PBMCs or a T cell subset sorted from them (not recorded which). V gene TRBV7-2 combines with J gene TRBJ1-2; a possible D gene is TRBD1 (5 bases). The chain's CDR3 is CASSPGRGNYGYTF. The CDR3 region has the DNA TGTGCCAGCAGCCCAGGGAGGGGAAACTATGGCTACACCTTC.